These 29 T cell receptor beta chains came from one sample sequenced in a study of a mutant IDH1 vaccine in newly diagnosed glioma. Clones were sequenced by immunoSEQ multiplex PCR, and TCRdb holds only the in-frame ones, with some missing. The sample contains around 16,000 clones, 70% to 80% of which appear only once. The sample's time point: baseline, week 1 (first vaccination visit). Treatment: pre-vaccination baseline after standard-of-care therapy. The specimen was PBMCs, collected from a glioma patient treated with radiotherapy, temozolomide or both. The receptors derive from a man aged 40-50 years with glioma.

This chain joins TRBV27 and TRBJ1-6; D ambiguous. The V gene's germline CDR1 is MNHEY and CDR2 SMNVEV (reference sequence). The CDR3 spans 16 residues. The CDR3 DNA reads TGTGCATCGGGCGGCTTTCCAAGCTCCTATAATTCACCCCTCCACTTT. Its protein product is CASGGFPSSYNSPLHF.

The chain carries TRBV21-1 and TRBJ1-1. TRBV21-1 is designated a pseudogene. The CDR3 totals 16 residues. The CDR3 DNA sequence: TGTGCCAGCAGGCCTTTGAGAGGGTGGAGTGGCACTGAAGCTTTCTTT. Translating it yields CASRPLRGWSGTEAFF.

The genes are TRBV19 and TRBJ1-4; D uncertain. CDR1 is LNHDA and CDR2 is SQIVND in the germline V gene (reference sequence). V was cut by 4 bases and J by 3 bases, with 12 bases left in between. The CDR3 spans 15 residues. The CDR3 here is CASSSDRRSNEKLFF. The CDR3 bases are TGTGCCAGTAGTAGTGACCGGAGGTCTAATGAAAAACTGTTTTTT.

The chain is built from TRBV11-2 and TRBJ1-6; D may be TRBD1 (6 bases). Germline CDR1 is SGHAT and CDR2 is FQNNGV. V was pared by 3 bases and J by 7 bases, with 19 bases between. The CDR3 covers 17 residues. The CDR3: CASSFGARTAKNSPLHF. CDR3 sequence (DNA): TGTGCCAGCAGCTTTGGGGCCAGGACAGCAAAGAATTCACCCCTCCACTTT. The full variable domain, its missing parts supplied by reference TRBV11-2 and TRBJ1-6, is EAGVAQSPRYKIIEKRQSVAFWCNPISGHATLYWYQQILGQGPKLLIQFQNNGVVDDSQLPKDRFSAERLKGVDSTLKIQPAKLEDSAVYLCASSFGARTAKNSPLHFGNGTRLTVT.

This clone occurred a few times. The chain links TRBV19 to TRBJ1-1; D uncertain. Germline CDR1 LNHDA, CDR2 SQIVND (reference sequence). Deletions cut 3 bases from V and 0 bases from J, with 14 bases between. The CDR3 length is 16 residues. The CDR3 nucleotides are TGTGCCAGTAGTATCTTCGCGTCGGGCGTGAACACTGAAGCTTTCTTT. Its protein is CASSIFASGVNTEAFF.

The chain couples TRBV28 to TRBJ2-3; D is unclear. Trimming shortened V by 6 bases and J by 0 bases, and 13 bases separated the two germline ends. CDR3 length: 15 residues. CDR1 and CDR2 from the germline V gene are MDHEN and SYDVKM. The CDR3 sequence is CASSPTYTSTDTQYF. The DNA for the CDR3 is TGTGCCAGCAGCCCGACGTATACTAGCACAGATACGCAGTATTTT.

The chain has TRBV11-3 and TRBJ1-3, with 7 nucleotides matching TRBD1. The J segment lost 4 bases and the V segment lost 5 bases, leaving 5 bases of the junction unmatched. Germline lookup yields CDR1 SGHNT and CDR2 YENEEA. There are 14 residues in the CDR3. CDR3 DNA: TGTGCCAGCAGCCCCCGACAGGGAGGAAACACCATATATTTT. Translated, it gives CASSPRQGGNTIYF.

The gene calls are TRBV5-4 and TRBJ2-5; TRBD2 agrees at 10 bases. The CDR3 extends over 16 amino acids. Germline trimming cut 4 bases from V and 5 bases from J; bases unmatched to any gene: 11. Germline-derived CDR1 and CDR2 are SGHNT and YYREEE (reference sequence). This chain's CDR3 is CASSPGTSEGRETQYF. DNA for the CDR3: TGTGCCAGCAGCCCTGGGACTAGCGAGGGCCGGGAGACCCAGTACTTC. Together with reference TRBV5-4 and TRBJ2-5, the CDR3 gives the full variable domain: ETGVTQSPTHLIKTRGQQVTLRCSSQSGHNTVSWYQQALGQGPQFIFQYYREEENGRGNFPPRFSGLQFPNYSSELNVNALELDDSALYLCASSPGTSEGRETQYFGPGTRLLVL.

This chain joins TRBV2 and TRBJ2-2, with 11 bases identical to TRBD2. The V segment lost 6 bases and the J segment 5 bases; nucleotides outside the gene matches: 11. Germline values: CDR1 SNHLY, CDR2 FYNNEI. This CDR3 is built from 17 residues. The CDR3 reads CASRELAGVGGTGELFF. The DNA for the CDR3 is TGTGCCAGCAGGGAACTAGCGGGAGTAGGGGGGACCGGGGAGCTGTTTTTT.

The genes are TRBV5-1 and TRBJ1-5; no definite D call. The CDR3 length is 13 residues. The V gene lost 0 bases and the J gene lost 6 bases, with 7 bases spanning the gap. Looked up from germline, CDR1 is SGHRS and CDR2 is YFSETQ. The CDR3 reads CASSLESAQPQHF. As DNA, the CDR3 is TGCGCCAGCAGCTTGGAAAGTGCTCAGCCCCAGCATTTT.

The rearrangement uses TRBV5-8 and TRBJ1-1, with D possibly TRBD1 on 5 matching bases. This CDR3 is built from 14 residues. V was pared by 1 base and J by 5 bases, with 12 bases between. Germline values: CDR1 SGHTS, CDR2 YDEGEE. The CDR3 DNA follows: TGTGCCAGCAGCTTGAGAGGGGCGGATACTGAAGCTTTCTTT. This translates into CASSLRGADTEAFF. Complete variable domain (other parts from reference TRBV5-8 and TRBJ1-1): EAGVTQSPTHLIKTRGQQATLRCSPISGHTSVYWYQQALGLGLQFLLWYDEGEERNRGNFPPRFSGRQFPNYSSELNVNALELEDSALYLCASSLRGADTEAFFGQGTRLTVV.

The V and J genes are TRBV7-2 and TRBJ2-1, with TRBD2 identical over 11 bases. Germline loops: CDR1 SGHTA, CDR2 FQGNSA. With 1 base clipped from V and 8 bases from J, the junction kept 10 bases outside the gene matches. CDR3 length: 17 residues. The CDR3 region is CASSLGGGLAGLDEQFF. As DNA, the CDR3 is TGTGCCAGCAGCTTAGGAGGCGGACTAGCGGGTTTAGATGAGCAGTTCTTC.

The genes are TRBV28 and TRBJ1-4; D gene ambiguous. CDR1 is MDHEN, CDR2 SYDVKM, per germline. The CDR3 is 16 residues long. V gave up 1 base and J gave up 5 bases, with 14 bases separating them. CDR3 sequence reads: CASSLSRRADNEKLFF. CDR3 DNA: TGTGCCAGCAGTTTATCACGGCGGGCGGACAATGAAAAACTGTTTTTT.

The V gene is TRBV5-1, the J gene TRBJ2-1; 7 positions match TRBD2. Looked up from germline, CDR1 is SGHRS and CDR2 is YFSETQ. The CDR3 spans 16 residues. V lost 4 bases, J lost 0 bases, and 7 bases stayed unmatched. CDR3 sequence (DNA): TGCGCCAGCAGCGGACTACGCGGGAGCTCCTACAATGAGCAGTTCTTC. Amino acid sequence: CASSGLRGSSYNEQFF.

The chain is built from TRBV12-1 and TRBJ2-7; the tabulated D call, TRBD2, remains unverified against the DNA. TRBV12-1 is classified as a pseudogene. This CDR3 region has 15 residues. Written as DNA, the CDR3 is TGTGCCAGCAGCTTTGAGGCGGGAGCTAACTACGAGCAGTACGTC. It codes for CASSFEAGANYEQYV.

The chain has TRBV7-2 and TRBJ2-2, with D perhaps being TRBD1 or TRBD2 (5 bases each). V shed 5 bases and J shed 6 bases, with 13 bases lying between them. This CDR3 is built from 14 residues. Germline V gene lookup returns CDR1 SGHTA and CDR2 FQGNSA. In DNA, the CDR3 is TGTGCCAGCAGCCCCGAAACGGGACCCGGGGAGCTGTTTTTT. Its translation is CASSPETGPGELFF. Together with reference TRBV7-2 and TRBJ2-2, the CDR3 gives the full variable domain: GAGVSQSPSNKVTEKGKDVELRCDPISGHTALYWYRQSLGQGLEFLIYFQGNSAPDKSGLPSDRFSAERTGGSVSTLTIQRTQQEDSAVYLCASSPETGPGELFFGEGSRLTVL.

This clone was observed a few times. This chain connects TRBV27 to TRBJ1-2; no definite D call. This CDR3 has 14 amino acids. CDR1 is MNHEY and CDR2 is SMNVEV in the germline V gene (reference sequence). V was pared by 3 bases and J by 8 bases, with 16 bases between. CDR3 sequence: CASSLRATLGGYTF. The CDR3 DNA is TGTGCCAGCAGTTTGCGAGCTACATTGGGCGGCTACACCTTC.

V usage is TRBV4-1 and J usage is TRBJ2-1; D gene uncertain. This CDR3 is 14 amino acids long. V was shortened by 0 bases and J by 9 bases, with 12 bases between the two germline ends. Germline CDR1 MGHRA, CDR2 YSYEKL. In DNA form, the CDR3 reads TGCGCCAGCAGCCAAGAACAATTGCTGGGTGAGCAGTTCTTC. Translation: CASSQEQLLGEQFF.

With respect to this clone: A junction boundary mismatches the germline segment, possibly from a read error. This sequence joins TRBV13 and TRBJ2-3; D perhaps matches TRBD2 (5 bases). The CDR3 totals 15 residues. In germline, CDR1 is PRHDT, CDR2 FYEKMQ (reference sequence). CDR3: CASSPRVDSRDTQYF. CDR3 DNA sequence: TGTGCCAGCAGCCCGAGGGTAGATAGCAGAGATACGCAGTATTTT.

The sample holds a few counts of this clone. V and J are TRBV7-2 and TRBJ1-1, with D possibly being TRBD1 (5 bases). The CDR3 covers 14 residues. V was trimmed by 5 bases and J by 7 bases, leaving 17 bases between them. Germline CDR1 reads SGHTA; CDR2 reads FQGNSA. The CDR3 sequence is CASSPGTRGGEAFF. In DNA form, the CDR3 reads TGTGCCAGCAGCCCTGGGACCCGGGGGGGTGAAGCTTTCTTT.

The V and J genes are TRBV9 and TRBJ1-2; 7 bases align to TRBD1. The CDR3 is 15 residues long. After removal of 3 bases from V and 7 bases from J, the junction contained 12 bases not matched to a gene. Germline-derived CDR1 and CDR2 are SGDLS and YYNGEE. Written as DNA, the CDR3 is TGTGCCAGCAGCGCTCGCAGGGGGACCCATGGTGGCTACACCTTC. Amino acid sequence: CASSARRGTHGGYTF.

The chain carries TRBV5-1 and TRBJ1-4; 7 nucleotides match TRBD1. CDR3 length equals 15 residues. CDR1 and CDR2 (germline): SGHRS, YFSETQ. With 3 bases clipped from V and 5 bases from J, the junction kept 7 bases outside the gene matches. CDR3 nucleotides: TGCGCCAGCAGCTGGAGCGGCAGGGGGAATGAAAAACTGTTTTTT. Its translation: CASSWSGRGNEKLFF.

The CDR3 here is CASSLSTGLYGYTF. CDR3 sequence (DNA): TGTGCCAGCAGCCTCTCGACAGGGCTCTATGGCTACACCTTC. V is TRBV7-9 and J is TRBJ1-2; 7 bases line up with TRBD1. The CDR3 length is 14 residues. The J segment lost 4 bases and the V segment lost 5 bases, leaving 7 bases of the junction unmatched. CDR1 and CDR2 from the germline V gene are SEHNR and FQNEAQ (reference sequence).

This chain joins TRBV7-2 and TRBJ2-5; D uncertain. V dropped 2 bases and J dropped 3 bases, with 7 bases sitting between them. The CDR3 covers 13 residues. Germline CDR1 is SGHTA and CDR2 is FQGNSA. The CDR3 nucleotides read TGTGCCAGCAGCTTAAATAGGGAAGAGACCCAGTACTTC. Amino acid sequence: CASSLNREETQYF. Combining the CDR3 with reference TRBV7-2 and TRBJ2-5 gives the whole variable domain GAGVSQSPSNKVTEKGKDVELRCDPISGHTALYWYRQSLGQGLEFLIYFQGNSAPDKSGLPSDRFSAERTGGSVSTLTIQRTQQEDSAVYLCASSLNREETQYFGPGTRLLVL.

This sequence joins TRBV19 and TRBJ2-3; TRBD1 is a possible D gene (8 bases). This CDR3 comprises 13 residues. Trimming removed 9 bases from V and 4 bases from J, with 14 bases in between. The germline CDR1 and CDR2 sequences are LNHDA and SQIVND (reference sequence). Here the CDR3 DNA reads TGTGCCAGCGGACAGGGAGGGTCAGATACGCAGTATTTT. Protein: CASGQGGSDTQYF. The full variable domain, its missing parts supplied by reference TRBV19 and TRBJ2-3, is DGGITQSPKYLFRKEGQNVTLSCEQNLNHDAMYWYRQDPGQGLRLIYYSQIVNDFQKGDIAEGYSVSREKKESFPLTVTSAQKNPTAFYLCASGQGGSDTQYFGPGTRLTVL.

The chain joins TRBV5-4 to TRBJ2-3; TRBD2 matches 14 bases. After removal of 4 bases from V and 5 bases from J, the junction contained 6 bases not matched to a gene. There are 16 residues in the CDR3. Germline CDR1 and CDR2: SGHNT and YYREEE (reference sequence). CDR3 nucleotide sequence: TGTGCCAGCAGCCCCAGACTAGCGGGAGGGGTAGATACGCAGTATTTT. It is translated as CASSPRLAGGVDTQYF.

V usage is TRBV19 and J usage is TRBJ2-3; 7 bases are a match to TRBD2. The germline CDR1 and CDR2 sequences are LNHDA and SQIVND (reference sequence). V trimming: 1 base; J trimming: 1 base; junction bases outside the gene matches: 8. CDR3 size: 17 residues. CDR3 bases: TGTGCCAGTAGTATAGGGAGGACTAGTTTCCGCACAGATACGCAGTATTTT. It codes for CASSIGRTSFRTDTQYF.

Remarks on this clone: This same CDR3 is encoded by further DNA sequences in the sample. The chain joins TRBV19 to TRBJ1-5, with TRBD1 matching over 7 bases. CDR3 size: 16 residues. Germline V gene lookup returns CDR1 LNHDA and CDR2 SQIVND (reference sequence). The DNA of the CDR3 is TGTGCGTCAAAGGGACAGCCGAACTACAGCAATCAGCCCCAGCATTTT. This gives the protein CASKGQPNYSNQPQHF.

The genes are TRBV7-9 and TRBJ1-6; 7 bases agree with TRBD1. The trim removed 5 bases at V and 8 bases at J, leaving 9 bases unmatched. The germline V gene has CDR1 SEHNR and CDR2 FQNEAQ (reference sequence). The CDR3 has 15 residues. The CDR3 DNA is TGTGCCAGCAGCCTTACCGACAGGGAGGATTCACCCCTCCACTTT. This sequence encodes CASSLTDREDSPLHF.